A single sample gave rise to the 18 T cell receptor beta chains below, sequenced in a study of molecular identifiers for immune sequencing clone quantification. TCRdb re-derived calls from the PCR reads in MiXCR, one entry per CDR3 protein. The sample yields 250,000 to 400,000 distinct CDR3 sequences, roughly 23% seen once. Sequencing was done on a sample of naive CD8+ T cells from blood, with Jurkat cell RNA spiked in. The subset: FACS-sorted CD8+CD4-CCR7+CD45RA+ naive T cells. These TCRs come from a human donor in good health. Some libraries in this study had Jurkat cell RNA spiked in.

This chain uses TRBV12-3 or TRBV12-4 with TRBJ1-5; D remains ambiguous. Trimming shortened V by 5 bases and J by 0 bases, and 8 bases separated the two germline ends. CDR3 length: 14 amino acids. The CDR3 here is CASSNVDSNQPQHF. The CDR3 DNA reads as TGTGCCAGCAGTAACGTGGATAGCAATCAGCCCCAGCATTTT.

Concerning this clonotype itself: It may be a read error: a sequence one base away is much more abundant. The chain couples TRBV5-1 to TRBJ1-4, with 8 nucleotides matching TRBD1. The CDR3 loop spans 14 amino acids. With 6 bases clipped from V and 7 bases from J, the junction kept 8 bases outside the gene matches. Germline V gene sequence: CDR1 SGHRS, CDR2 YFSETQ. The CDR3, as DNA: TGCGCCAGCAACCTAGGACAGGGTAGTGAAAAACTGTTTTTT. Amino acids: CASNLGQGSEKLFF.

Remarks on this clonotype: A much larger clone sits a single nucleotide away, making a read error possible. The gene calls are TRBV4-1 and TRBJ1-1; D call uncertain. The CDR3 contains 15 residues. V was cut by 5 bases and J by 3 bases, with 16 bases left in between. Germline V gives CDR1 MGHRA, CDR2 YSYEKL. The CDR3 bases are TGCGCCAGCAGCTCCAACCCGAAACCCTACACTGAAGCTTTCTTT. This encodes CASSSNPKPYTEAFF.

This clonotype was counted at least ten times. This chain links TRBV28 with TRBJ1-5, with a possible D match to TRBD1 (5 bases). The ends were cut back, 3 bases at V and 6 bases at J, with 15 bases in the middle. The germline V gene encodes CDR1 MDHEN and CDR2 SYDVKM. The CDR3 extends over 15 amino acids. CDR3 coding DNA: TGTGCCAGCAGTTTCTCGGGAGGGGTTGGTCAGCCCCAGCATTTT. Protein product: CASSFSGGVGQPQHF. Based on the CDR3 plus reference TRBV28 and TRBJ1-5, the full variable domain is DVKVTQSSRYLVKRTGEKVFLECVQDMDHENMFWYRQDPGLGLRLIYFSYDVKMKEKGDIPEGYSVSREKKERFSLILESASTNQTSMYLCASSFSGGVGQPQHFGDGTRLSIL.

Comment on this clonotype: Being one base from a much bigger clone, this may be a read error. The gene calls are TRBV29-1 and TRBJ2-5; D gene unclear. The CDR3 consists of 13 residues. Looked up from germline, CDR1 is SQVTM and CDR2 is ANQGSEA. V shed 1 base and J shed 5 bases, with 11 bases lying between them. CDR3 protein: CSVEGYGYETQYF. The CDR3 DNA reads as TGCAGCGTTGAAGGTTACGGTTACGAGACCCAGTACTTC. Supplemented by reference TRBV29-1 and TRBJ2-5, the full variable domain reads SAVISQKPSRDICQRGTSLTIQCQVDSQVTMMFWYRQQPGQSLTLIATANQGSEATYESGFVIDKFPISRPNLTFSTLTVSNMSPEDSSIYLCSVEGYGYETQYFGPGTRLLVL.

As for this clonotype: A much larger clone sits a single nucleotide away, making a read error possible. The genes are TRBV9 and TRBJ2-2; the D is unclear. The V gene's germline CDR1 is SGDLS and CDR2 YYNGEE. This CDR3 region has 12 residues. Trimming stripped 5 bases from V and 8 bases from J, with 10 bases between. DNA of the CDR3: TGTGCCAGCAGAGTACCACAGGGGGAGCTGTTTTTT. It specifies CASRVPQGELFF.

This clonotype was counted at least ten times. V usage is TRBV21-1 and J usage is TRBJ2-3. TRBV21-1 is given as a pseudogene. The CDR3 contains 18 residues. The CDR3 reads CASSKVDHSSASTDTQYF. DNA of the CDR3: TGTGCCAGCAGCAAAGTAGACCATAGCAGTGCTAGCACAGATACGCAGTATTTT.

The sample holds many counts of this clonotype. The gene calls are TRBV2 and TRBJ1-4; TRBD1 matches 9 bases. CDR3 size: 14 residues. V was clipped by 2 bases and J by 8 bases; unmatched bases: 3. Germline V gene lookup returns CDR1 SNHLY and CDR2 FYNNEI. The CDR3 reads CASSERDRVEKLFF. The CDR3 bases are TGTGCCAGCAGTGAAAGGGACAGGGTCGAAAAACTGTTTTTT.

This clonotype has ten or more counts. The rearrangement joins TRBV27 to TRBJ1-1; D is perhaps TRBD1 (6 bases). Trimming took off 7 bases at V and 2 bases at J, with 11 bases between the two ends. This CDR3 is built from 13 residues. Per germline, CDR1 MNHEY and CDR2 SMNVEV (reference sequence). This CDR3 is CASTQGLNTEAFF. CDR3 coding DNA: TGTGCCAGCACACAGGGCTTAAACACTGAAGCTTTCTTT.

This clonotype was observed a few times. This chain links TRBV4-3 with TRBJ1-4; D is undetermined. Germline values: CDR1 LGHNA, CDR2 YSLEER. The CDR3 totals 14 residues. The V and J ends lost 4 bases and 5 bases respectively, with 11 bases between them. The CDR3 DNA is TGCGCCAGCAGCCCCTTCAGAGGGAATGAAAAACTGTTTTTT. It yields the protein CASSPFRGNEKLFF.

As to this clonotype: A clone one base away is much larger, so this may be a read error. The chain carries TRBV6-1 and TRBJ2-6, with 10 bases aligning to TRBD1. This CDR3 comprises 16 residues. The germline gives CDR1 MNHNS, CDR2 SASEGT. CDR3 protein: CASSENRGTGADVLTF. In nucleotides, the CDR3 is TGTGCCAGCAGTGAAAACAGGGGGACAGGGGCCGACGTCCTGACTTTC.

This clonotype has ten or more counts. The chain combines TRBV12-3 or TRBV12-4 with TRBJ2-3; unclear D gene. The CDR3 runs to 15 residues. Between the trimmed V and J ends, which lost 3 bases and 1 base, there was a span of 11 bases. The CDR3 reads CASSFGRPGTDTQYF. CDR3 nucleotides: TGTGCCAGCAGTTTTGGGCGCCCGGGCACAGATACGCAGTATTTT.

CDR3: CASSLTSASSYNEQFF. The DNA for the CDR3 is TGTGCCAGCAGCTTAACTAGCGCGAGCTCCTACAATGAGCAGTTCTTC. The V gene is TRBV11-2, the J gene TRBJ2-1, with 7 bases matching TRBD2. The CDR3 totals 16 residues. V dropped 2 bases and J dropped 0; count of bases not matched to a gene: 4. The germline V gene encodes CDR1 SGHAT and CDR2 FQNNGV.

This clonotype has at least ten counts. The chain has TRBV7-8 and TRBJ2-3; the match to TRBD1 covers 10 bases. CDR1 and CDR2 from the germline V gene are SGHVS and FQNEAQ. This CDR3 is built from 15 residues. The trim removed 5 bases at V and 6 bases at J, leaving 8 bases unmatched. The CDR3 here is CASSPEGQGRDTQYF. The CDR3 DNA reads as TGTGCCAGCAGCCCCGAGGGACAGGGGAGGGATACGCAGTATTTT.

In this sample, this clonotype turned up a few times. The chain uses TRBV12-3 or TRBV12-4 and TRBJ1-2; 7 bases agree with TRBD1. The CDR3 contains 17 residues. The ends lost 3 bases at V and 5 bases at J; junction bases unmatched: 15. CDR3 bases: TGTGCCAGCAGTTTCAACCCCCGGACAGGTAGGGGGTATGGCTACACCTTC. Protein sequence: CASSFNPRTGRGYGYTF.

With respect to this clonotype: At one end the junction does not follow the germline gene, possibly because of a read error. The genes are TRBV7-2 and TRBJ2-3, with D perhaps TRBD2 (6 bases). The CDR3 spans 16 residues. The germline V gene encodes CDR1 SGHTA and CDR2 FQGNSA. The CDR3: CASSLDLGGSTDTQCF. The CDR3, as DNA: TGTGCCAGCAGCTTAGATCTGGGGGGTAGCACAGATACGCAGTGCTTT.

The chain combines TRBV6-2 or TRBV6-3 with TRBJ1-5; D is unclear. Germline CDR1 and CDR2: MNHEY and SVGEGT. The CDR3 loop spans 18 amino acids. Trimming pared 6 bases from V and 0 bases from J, leaving 21 bases between. The CDR3 sequence is CASSHPSTRAYSNQPQHF. For the CDR3, the DNA is TGTGCCAGCAGCCACCCCAGCACCCGAGCTTATAGCAATCAGCCCCAGCATTTT.

This chain joins TRBV4-1 and TRBJ2-3; 11 bases are a match to TRBD2. Germline V gene sequence: CDR1 MGHRA, CDR2 YSYEKL. V lost 1 base, J lost 6 bases, and 6 bases stayed unmatched. This CDR3 is built from 16 residues. CDR3 sequence (DNA): TGCGCCAGCAGCCAAGTAATAGCGGGGGGGGTGGATACGCAGTATTTT. It yields the protein CASSQVIAGGVDTQYF.